This TCR beta chain was sequenced during a study of post-analysis software for immune sequencing data. Study-level points and caveats: About 5 TRBV segments, including TRBV5-6, TRBV5-1 and TRBV20-1, were more frequent in patients than controls. For normalized Chao1 diversity, multiple sclerosis patients scored significantly lower than controls did.

Each TCR beta cDNA library carried unique molecular identifiers. Each batch of roughly 1 to 11 million T cells produced 500,000 to 600,000 cDNA molecules. In TCRdb, the PCR reads were re-called with MiXCR into one record per CDR3 protein. The sample carries about 500,000 distinct CDR3 sequences, under 55% recorded once. About this clonotype: The antigen is unknown.

Germline V gene data show CDR1 as SGHTA and CDR2 as FQGNSA. The CDR3 runs to 13 residues. V was pared by 3 bases and J by 5 bases, with 10 bases between. V usage is TRBV7-2 and J usage is TRBJ1-1; D is unclear. The TCR comes from a girl aged 10 to 17 with multiple sclerosis. Sequencing was carried out using blood. The chain's CDR3 is CASSFYEGTEAFF. The DNA of the CDR3 is TGTGCCAGCAGCTTTTACGAGGGTACTGAAGCTTTCTTT.